This is a list of T cell receptor beta chains from one sample in a study of blood T cell repertoires in COVID-19. The protocol was immunoSEQ multiplex PCR, while the TCRdb copy is restricted to in-frame clones and leaves out a portion. Of about 73,000 clones listed, over 80% are singletons. Sequencing was carried out using peripheral blood. Receptor source: a man aged 80 or over with active or convalescent COVID-19. Each CDR3 is given with its conserved first and last residue. The D gene is left open where the match is weak. Only some rows state a clone size, as once, few, many or a class for expanded clones.

>NA|TRBJ1-6|TRBD1|TRBV3-1/TRBV3-2
CASSQTGEGNSPLHF
TGTGCCAGCAGCCAAACAGGGGAAGGTAATTCACCCCTCCACTTT
>NA|TRBJ2-3|NA|TRBV7-2
CASSPWTGAEDTQYF
TGTGCCAGCAGCCCGTGGACTGGAGCTGAGGATACGCAGTATTTT
>NA|TRBJ2-3|TRBD1|TRBV10-1
CASSPGTVRTDTQYF
TGCGCCAGCAGCCCCGGGACAGTACGCACAGATACGCAGTATTTT
>NA|TRBJ1-2|NA|TRBV21-1
CASSAPGQGVYDYGYTF
TGTGCCAGCAGCGCCCCGGGACAGGGGGTTTATGACTATGGCTACACCTTC
>NA|TRBJ1-5|TRBD1|TRBV6-2/TRBV6-3
CASSSTTGGAGNQPQHF
TGTGCCAGCAGTTCTACGACAGGGGGCGCGGGCAATCAGCCCCAGCATTTT
>NA|TRBJ1-4|NA|TRBV4-1
CASSRTTTNEKLFF
TGCGCCAGCAGCCGGACAACAACTAATGAAAAACTGTTTTTT
>NA|TRBJ2-1|TRBD2|TRBV12-5
CASTLGGGSYNEQFF
TGTGCTAGTACCCTGGGCGGGGGCTCCTACAATGAGCAGTTCTTC
>few|TRBJ2-5|NA|TRBV4-1
CASSQAAGVETQYF
TGCGCCAGCAGCCAAGCGGCAGGGGTGGAGACCCAGTACTTC
>once|TRBJ2-1|TRBD1|TRBV5-1
CASSYPPTGGAMYEQFF
TGCGCCAGCAGCTATCCGCCGACAGGGGGCGCGATGTATGAGCAGTTCTTC
>NA|TRBJ1-2|NA|TRBV6-5
CASRNGGTYGYTF
TGTGCCAGCAGAAACGGGGGGACCTATGGCTACACCTTC
>once|TRBJ2-1|TRBD1|TRBV3-1/TRBV3-2
CASSQIQGREQFF
TGTGCCAGCAGCCAGATACAGGGGCGAGAGCAGTTCTTC
>NA|TRBJ2-3|NA|TRBV2
CASSEASARSDTQYF
TGTGCCAGCAGTGAAGCGTCCGCTAGATCGGATACGCAGTATTTT
>NA|TRBJ2-1|TRBD2|TRBV11-3
CASSTGLAEQFF
TGTGCCAGCAGCACGGGACTAGCGGAGCAGTTCTTC
>once|TRBJ2-3|NA|TRBV10-2
CASSEQSGVSTDTQYF
TGCGCCAGCAGTGAGCAAAGCGGAGTTAGCACAGATACGCAGTATTTT
>once|TRBJ1-4|NA|TRBV15
CATSRDKGVPNEKLFF
TGTGCCACCAGCAGAGATAAAGGGGTCCCAAATGAAAAACTGTTTTTT
>few|TRBJ1-5|TRBD1|TRBV25-1
CASSGGQGVDQPQHF
TGTGCCAGCAGTGGAGGACAGGGCGTTGATCAGCCCCAGCATTTT
>NA|TRBJ1-5|TRBD1|TRBV6-2/TRBV6-3
CASSYDREPRNQPQHF
TGTGCCAGCAGTTACGACAGGGAGCCGCGGAATCAGCCCCAGCATTTT
>NA|TRBJ2-3|NA|TRBV5-1
CASSLNPSGTQFWDTQYF
TGCGCCAGCAGCCTGAACCCCTCCGGGACACAGTTTTGGGATACGCAGTATTTT
>once|TRBJ2-3|NA|TRBV5-1
CASRGGYRPDTQYF
TGCGCCAGCAGGGGAGGCTATCGACCAGATACGCAGTATTTT
>NA|TRBJ2-1|TRBD1|TRBV15
CATSRFGQVAVNEQFF
TGTGCCACCAGCAGATTTGGACAGGTGGCGGTAAATGAGCAGTTCTTC
>NA|TRBJ2-2|NA|TRBV11-2
CASSSLQGPTPGELFF
TGTGCCAGCAGCTCCCTGCAGGGGCCAACGCCCGGGGAGCTGTTTTTT
>NA|TRBJ2-7|NA|TRBV7-2
CASSLAGTFSSYEQYF
TGTGCCAGCAGCTTAGCCGGGACATTCAGCTCCTACGAGCAGTACTTC
>NA|TRBJ1-1|NA|TRBV19
CASSITGFRTNTEAFF
TGTGCCAGTAGTATTACAGGGTTCCGGACGAACACTGAAGCTTTCTTT
>NA|TRBJ2-3|NA|TRBV21-1
CASSKAGLAGGRSDTQYF
TGTGCCAGCAGCAAAGCCGGACTAGCGGGAGGTAGGTCAGATACGCAGTATTTT
>NA|TRBJ2-5|NA|TRBV12-3/TRBV12-4
CASSGTRGETQYF
TGTGCCAGCAGCGGGACTCGCGGCGAGACCCAGTACTTC
>NA|TRBJ1-1|NA|TRBV25-1
CASSGYRDTEAFF
TGTGCCAGCAGTGGATACAGGGACACTGAAGCTTTCTTT
>NA|TRBJ1-6|NA|TRBV19
CASSRDFRSGGAYNSPLHF
TGTGCCAGTAGTAGGGACTTCCGAAGCGGTGGCGCCTATAATTCACCCCTCCACTTT
>NA|TRBJ2-5|NA|TRBV30
CAWSAETQYF
TGTGCCTGGAGTGCTGAGACCCAGTACTTC
>NA|TRBJ1-3|TRBD1|TRBV23-1
CASSQSRDRAGNTIYF
TGCGCCAGCAGTCAATCTCGGGACAGGGCAGGAAACACCATATATTTT
>NA|TRBJ2-5|TRBD1|TRBV7-2
CASSPRQGWGQETQYF
TGTGCCAGCAGCCCCAGACAGGGATGGGGGCAAGAGACCCAGTACTTC
>NA|TRBJ1-4|NA|TRBV6-1
CASSEGLVKLFF
TGTGCCAGCAGTGAAGGTTTAGTAAAACTGTTTTTT
>NA|TRBJ2-7|NA|TRBV3-1/TRBV3-2
CASSLRSGRAYEQYF
TGTGCCAGCAGCCTCCGGTCTGGCAGGGCCTACGAGCAGTACTTC
>medium-sized|TRBJ1-3|NA|TRBV7-9
CASSLYSSGNTIYF
TGTGCCAGCAGCTTATACAGTTCTGGAAACACCATATATTTT
>few|TRBJ2-3|NA|TRBV5-1
CASMHGARQADTQYF
TGCGCCAGCATGCATGGGGCCCGTCAAGCAGATACGCAGTATTTT
>NA|TRBJ1-4|NA|TRBV30
CAWSVRIYDRYNEKLFF
TGTGCCTGGAGTGTACGGATATACGACAGATATAATGAAAAACTGTTTTTT
>NA|TRBJ2-7|TRBD1|TRBV5-1
CASSGQGSSYEQYF
TGCGCCAGCAGTGGACAGGGAAGTTCCTACGAGCAGTACTTC
>NA|TRBJ1-5|TRBD1|TRBV4-1
CASSQGDRDNQPQHF
TGCGCCAGCAGCCAAGGGGACAGGGATAATCAGCCCCAGCATTTT
>once|TRBJ2-4|TRBD1|TRBV4-2
CASSRGDRGFNIQYF
TGTGCCAGCAGCCGGGGGGACAGGGGGTTCAACATTCAGTACTTC
>NA|TRBJ2-7|TRBD2|TRBV4-1
CASSQVAGGPVDEQYF
TGCGCCAGCAGCCAAGTAGCGGGGGGGCCCGTGGACGAGCAGTACTTC
>NA|TRBJ1-1|NA|TRBV6-1
CASSDQRVLTEAFF
TGTGCCAGCAGTGACCAGAGGGTTCTCACTGAAGCTTTCTTT
>NA|TRBJ2-1|TRBD2|TRBV27
CASSLRTSSPLDNEQFF
TGTGCCAGCAGTTTACGGACTAGCTCCCCCCTGGACAATGAGCAGTTCTTC
>NA|TRBJ1-2|NA|TRBV12-3/TRBV12-4
CASTRGSNYGYTF
TGTGCCAGCACCCGGGGTTCTAACTATGGCTACACCTTC
>few|TRBJ1-2|NA|TRBV5-6
CASSLAGQEVYGYTF
TGTGCCAGCAGCTTGGCCGGCCAGGAGGTCTATGGCTACACCTTC
>NA|TRBJ1-4|NA|TRBV15
CATSTQRQPNEKLFF
TGTGCCACCAGCACCCAGAGACAGCCTAATGAAAAACTGTTTTTT
>NA|TRBJ1-1|NA|TRBV11-2
CASSETGILNTEAFF
TGTGCCAGCAGCGAAACAGGGATTCTGAACACTGAAGCTTTCTTT
>few|TRBJ2-2|TRBD1|TRBV3-1/TRBV3-2
CASSQGPGGTGELFF
TGTGCCAGCAGCCAAGGTCCAGGGGGCACCGGGGAGCTGTTTTTT
>once|TRBJ2-2|TRBD2|TRBV10-3
CAIRAGLADTGELFF
TGTGCCATCAGAGCCGGACTAGCCGACACCGGGGAGCTGTTTTTT
>once|TRBJ2-3|NA|TRBV6-2/TRBV6-3
CASSYSQGSTDTQYF
TGTGCCAGCAGTTACTCCCAGGGAAGCACAGATACGCAGTATTTT
>NA|TRBJ1-3|NA|TRBV19
CASSERSPGYTIYF
TGTGCCAGTAGTGAGCGATCGCCTGGTTACACCATATATTTT
>NA|TRBJ2-3|NA|TRBV20-1
CSASQEDTQYF
TGCAGTGCTAGCCAGGAAGATACGCAGTATTTT
>NA|TRBJ2-5|NA|TRBV6-5
CASTKDGGETQYF
TGTGCCAGCACCAAGGACGGAGGGGAGACCCAGTACTTC
>once|TRBJ2-5|NA|TRBV18
CASSQNQETQYF
TGTGCCAGCTCTCAAAATCAAGAGACCCAGTACTTC
>once|TRBJ2-1|TRBD2|TRBV19
CASSTGLALGEQFF
TGTGCCAGTAGTACGGGACTAGCCTTGGGTGAGCAGTTCTTC
>NA|TRBJ2-3|TRBD2|TRBV6-6
CASRASGGATDTQYF
TGTGCCAGCAGGGCAAGCGGGGGGGCCACAGATACGCAGTATTTT
>NA|TRBJ2-1|NA|TRBV5-1
CASGGVSYNEQFF
TGCGCCAGCGGGGGCGTCTCCTACAATGAGCAGTTCTTC
>NA|TRBJ2-1|TRBD2|TRBV4-3
CASSQDFPTSGSLVFDEQFF
TGCGCCAGCAGCCAAGACTTTCCCACTAGCGGGAGTTTAGTGTTCGATGAGCAGTTCTTC
>NA|TRBJ1-1|TRBD1|TRBV10-3
CAISETGTGARNTEAFF
TGTGCCATCAGTGAAACCGGGACAGGGGCTCGGAACACTGAAGCTTTCTTT
>NA|TRBJ1-1|NA|TRBV7-8
CASSFGQHTEAFF
TGTGCCAGCAGCTTTGGACAGCACACTGAAGCTTTCTTT
>once|TRBJ2-1|TRBD1|TRBV18
CASSPRTGYTPNNEQFF
TGTGCCAGCTCACCTCGGACAGGGTACACGCCAAACAATGAGCAGTTCTTC
>NA|TRBJ2-3|NA|TRBV6-6
CASAGPGGTDTQYF
TGTGCCAGCGCGGGCCCCGGGGGTACAGATACGCAGTATTTT